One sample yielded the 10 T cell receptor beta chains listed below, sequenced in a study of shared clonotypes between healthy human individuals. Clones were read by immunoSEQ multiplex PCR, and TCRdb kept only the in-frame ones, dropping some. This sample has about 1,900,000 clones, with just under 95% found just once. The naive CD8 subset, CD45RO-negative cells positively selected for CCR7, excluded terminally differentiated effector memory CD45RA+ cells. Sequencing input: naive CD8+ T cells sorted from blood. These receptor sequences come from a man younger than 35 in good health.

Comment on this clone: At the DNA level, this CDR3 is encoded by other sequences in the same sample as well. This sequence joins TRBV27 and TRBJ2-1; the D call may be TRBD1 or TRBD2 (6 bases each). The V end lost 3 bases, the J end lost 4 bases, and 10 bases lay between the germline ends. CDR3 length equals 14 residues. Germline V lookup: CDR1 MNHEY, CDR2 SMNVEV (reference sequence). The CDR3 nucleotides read TGTGCCAGCAGTTTTCCGGGGGCTTACAATGAGCAGTTCTTC. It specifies CASSFPGAYNEQFF.

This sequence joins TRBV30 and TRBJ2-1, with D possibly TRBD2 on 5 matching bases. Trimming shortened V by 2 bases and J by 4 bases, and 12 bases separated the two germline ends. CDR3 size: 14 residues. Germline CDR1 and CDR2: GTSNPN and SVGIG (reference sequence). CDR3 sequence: CAWSMRTPYNEQFF. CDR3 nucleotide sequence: TGTGCCTGGAGTATGAGGACTCCGTACAATGAGCAGTTCTTC. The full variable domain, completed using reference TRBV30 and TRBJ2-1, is SQTIHQWPATLVQPVGSPLSLECTVEGTSNPNLYWYRQAAGRGLQLLFYSVGIGQISSEVPQNLSASRPQDRQFILSSKKLLLSDSGFYLCAWSMRTPYNEQFFGPGTRLTVL.

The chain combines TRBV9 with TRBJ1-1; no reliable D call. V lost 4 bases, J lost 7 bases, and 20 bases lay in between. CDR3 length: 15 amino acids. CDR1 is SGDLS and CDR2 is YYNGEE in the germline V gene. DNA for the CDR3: TGTGCCAGCAGCCCACAACAGACTACCCCTATTGAAGCTTTCTTT. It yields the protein CASSPQQTTPIEAFF.

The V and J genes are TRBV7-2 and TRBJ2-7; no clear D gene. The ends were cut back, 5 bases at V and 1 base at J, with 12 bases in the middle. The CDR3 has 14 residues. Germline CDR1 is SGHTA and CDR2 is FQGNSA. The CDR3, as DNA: TGTGCCAGCAGCCTGTACATACAATCCTACGAGCAGTACTTC. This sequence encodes CASSLYIQSYEQYF.

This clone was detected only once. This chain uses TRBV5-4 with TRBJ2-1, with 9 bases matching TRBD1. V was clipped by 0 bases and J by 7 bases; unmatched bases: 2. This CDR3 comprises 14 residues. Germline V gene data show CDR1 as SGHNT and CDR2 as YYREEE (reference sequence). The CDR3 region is CASSLEQGANEQFF. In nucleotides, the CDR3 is TGTGCCAGCAGCTTGGAACAGGGGGCGAATGAGCAGTTCTTC.

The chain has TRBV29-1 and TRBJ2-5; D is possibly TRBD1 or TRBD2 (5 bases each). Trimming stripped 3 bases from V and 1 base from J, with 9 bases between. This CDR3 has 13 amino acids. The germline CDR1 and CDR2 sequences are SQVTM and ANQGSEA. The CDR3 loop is CSVDGDRQETQYF. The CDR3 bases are TGCAGCGTTGATGGGGACCGCCAAGAGACCCAGTACTTC. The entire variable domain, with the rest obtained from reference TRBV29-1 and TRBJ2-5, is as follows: SAVISQKPSRDICQRGTSLTIQCQVDSQVTMMFWYRQQPGQSLTLIATANQGSEATYESGFVIDKFPISRPNLTFSTLTVSNMSPEDSSIYLCSVDGDRQETQYFGPGTRLLVL.

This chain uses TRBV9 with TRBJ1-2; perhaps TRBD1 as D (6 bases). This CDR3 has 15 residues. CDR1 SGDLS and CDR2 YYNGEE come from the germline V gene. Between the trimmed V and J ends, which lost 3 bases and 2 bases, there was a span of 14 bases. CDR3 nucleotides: TGTGCCAGCAGCGGAGGTGGACAGAACAACTATGGCTACACCTTC. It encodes CASSGGGQNNYGYTF.

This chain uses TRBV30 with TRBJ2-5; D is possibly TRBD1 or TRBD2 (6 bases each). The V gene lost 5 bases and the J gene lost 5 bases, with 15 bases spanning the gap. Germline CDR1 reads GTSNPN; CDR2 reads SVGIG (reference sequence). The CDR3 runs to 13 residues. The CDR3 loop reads CAWEVGGRETQYF. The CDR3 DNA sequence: TGTGCCTGGGAGGTGGGGGGCCGGGAGACCCAGTACTTC.

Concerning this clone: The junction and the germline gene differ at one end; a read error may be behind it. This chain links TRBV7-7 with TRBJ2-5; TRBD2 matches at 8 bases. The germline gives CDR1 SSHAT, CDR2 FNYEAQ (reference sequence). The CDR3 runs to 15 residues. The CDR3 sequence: CASSLEAGAMETQYF. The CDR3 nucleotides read TGTGCTAGCAGCTTAGAAGCGGGAGCAATGGAGACCCAGTACTTC.

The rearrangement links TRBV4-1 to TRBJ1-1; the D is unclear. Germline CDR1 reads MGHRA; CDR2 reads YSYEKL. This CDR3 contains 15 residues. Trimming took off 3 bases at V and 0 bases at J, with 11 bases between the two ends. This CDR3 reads CASSQSPAMNTEAFF. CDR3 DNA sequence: TGCGCCAGCAGCCAGAGCCCTGCCATGAACACTGAAGCTTTCTTT.